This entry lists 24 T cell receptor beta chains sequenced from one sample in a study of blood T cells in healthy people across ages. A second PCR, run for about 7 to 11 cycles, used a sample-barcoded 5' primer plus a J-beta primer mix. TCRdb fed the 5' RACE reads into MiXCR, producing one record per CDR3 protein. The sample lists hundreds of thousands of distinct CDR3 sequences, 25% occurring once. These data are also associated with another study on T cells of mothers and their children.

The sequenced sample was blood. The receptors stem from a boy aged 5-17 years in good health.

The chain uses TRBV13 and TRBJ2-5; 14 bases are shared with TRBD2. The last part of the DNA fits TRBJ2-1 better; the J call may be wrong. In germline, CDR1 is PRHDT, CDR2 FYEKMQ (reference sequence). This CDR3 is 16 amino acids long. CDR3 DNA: TGTGCCAGCAGTCCTCCGGGACTAGCGGGAGTAGATGAGCAGTTCTTC. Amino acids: CASSPPGLAGVDEQFF.

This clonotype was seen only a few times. The DNA for the CDR3 is TGCAGCGCTGGGACAGCGGCCGACACTGAAGCTTTCTTT. Protein product: CSAGTAADTEAFF. The genes are TRBV29-1 and TRBJ1-1, with TRBD1 identical over 7 bases. Germline CDR1 and CDR2: SQVTM and ANQGSEA. This CDR3 region has 13 residues. V trimming: 7 bases; J trimming: 3 bases; junction bases outside the gene matches: 8.

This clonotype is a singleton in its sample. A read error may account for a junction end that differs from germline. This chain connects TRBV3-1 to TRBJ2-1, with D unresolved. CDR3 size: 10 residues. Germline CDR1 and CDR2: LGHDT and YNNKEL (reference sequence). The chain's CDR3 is CASSQSFLYF. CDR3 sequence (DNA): TGTGCCAGCAGCCAATCATTCCTGTACTTC.

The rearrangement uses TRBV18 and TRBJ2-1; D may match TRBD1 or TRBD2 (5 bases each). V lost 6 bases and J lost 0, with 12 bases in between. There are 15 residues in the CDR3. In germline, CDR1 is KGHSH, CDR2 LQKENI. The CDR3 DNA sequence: TGTGCCAGCTCGCTCCGGGACGGCTCCTACAATGAGCAGTTCTTC. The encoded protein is CASSLRDGSYNEQFF.

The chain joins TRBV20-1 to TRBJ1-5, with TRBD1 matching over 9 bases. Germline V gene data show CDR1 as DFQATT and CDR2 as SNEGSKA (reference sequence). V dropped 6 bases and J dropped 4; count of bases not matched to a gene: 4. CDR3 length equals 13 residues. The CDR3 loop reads CSADRGRNQPQHF. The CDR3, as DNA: TGCAGTGCGGACAGGGGTCGTAATCAGCCCCAGCATTTT.

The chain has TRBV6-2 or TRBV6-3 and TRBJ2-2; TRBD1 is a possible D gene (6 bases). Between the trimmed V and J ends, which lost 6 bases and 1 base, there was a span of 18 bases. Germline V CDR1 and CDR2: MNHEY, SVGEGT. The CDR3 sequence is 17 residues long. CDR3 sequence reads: CASRPTGPFQNTGELFF. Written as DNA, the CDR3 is TGTGCCAGCAGACCGACAGGACCCTTTCAGAACACCGGGGAGCTGTTTTTT.

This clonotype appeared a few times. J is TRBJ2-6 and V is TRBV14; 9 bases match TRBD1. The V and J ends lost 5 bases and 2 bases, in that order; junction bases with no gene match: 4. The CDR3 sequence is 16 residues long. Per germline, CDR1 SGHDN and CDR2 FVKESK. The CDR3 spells CASSDDRGTGANVLTF. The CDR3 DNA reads TGTGCCAGCAGCGACGACAGGGGGACTGGGGCCAACGTCCTGACTTTC.

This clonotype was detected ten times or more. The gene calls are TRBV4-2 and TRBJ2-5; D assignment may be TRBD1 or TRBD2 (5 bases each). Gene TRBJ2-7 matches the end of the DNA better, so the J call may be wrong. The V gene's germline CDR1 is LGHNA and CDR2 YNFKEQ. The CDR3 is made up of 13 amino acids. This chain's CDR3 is CASSQGDLYEQYF. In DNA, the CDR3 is TGTGCCAGCAGCCAAGGGGACCTGTACGAGCAGTACTTC.

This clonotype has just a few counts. The CDR3: CASREGQAAGYTF. The CDR3 nucleotides are TGCGCCAGCAGAGAGGGACAGGCTGCTGGCTACACCTTC. The chain recombines TRBV5-1 with TRBJ1-2, with 8 bases that match TRBD1. V shed 5 bases and J 7 bases; nucleotides not matched to a gene: 7. Germline CDR1 is SGHRS and CDR2 is YFSETQ. The CDR3 has 13 amino acids.

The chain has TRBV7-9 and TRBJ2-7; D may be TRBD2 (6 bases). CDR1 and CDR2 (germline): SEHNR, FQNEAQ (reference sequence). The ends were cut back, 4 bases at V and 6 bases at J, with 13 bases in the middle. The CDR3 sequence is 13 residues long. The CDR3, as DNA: TGTGCCAGCAGCTGGGCCGCAGCGGGCGAGCAGTACTTC. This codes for CASSWAAAGEQYF. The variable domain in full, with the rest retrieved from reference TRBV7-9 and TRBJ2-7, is DTGVSQNPRHKITKRGQNVTFRCDPISEHNRLYWYRQTLGQGPEFLTYFQNEAQLEKSRLLSDRFSAERPKGSFSTLEIQRTEQGDSAMYLCASSWAAAGEQYFGPGTRLTVT.

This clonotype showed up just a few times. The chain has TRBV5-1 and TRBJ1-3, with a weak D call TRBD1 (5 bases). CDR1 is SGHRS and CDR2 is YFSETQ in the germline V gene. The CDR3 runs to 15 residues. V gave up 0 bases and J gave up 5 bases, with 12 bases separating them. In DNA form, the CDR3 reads TGCGCCAGCAGCTTGGCCGGGGCAGGCCGAAACACCATATATTTT. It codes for CASSLAGAGRNTIYF.

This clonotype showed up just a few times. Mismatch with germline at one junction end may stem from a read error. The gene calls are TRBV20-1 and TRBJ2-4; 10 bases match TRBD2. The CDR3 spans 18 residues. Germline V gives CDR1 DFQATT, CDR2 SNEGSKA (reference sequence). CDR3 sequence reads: CSATAGPSGGVAKNIQYF. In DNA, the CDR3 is TGCAGCGCTACCGCCGGGCCTAGCGGGGGTGTAGCCAAAAACATTCAGTACTTC.

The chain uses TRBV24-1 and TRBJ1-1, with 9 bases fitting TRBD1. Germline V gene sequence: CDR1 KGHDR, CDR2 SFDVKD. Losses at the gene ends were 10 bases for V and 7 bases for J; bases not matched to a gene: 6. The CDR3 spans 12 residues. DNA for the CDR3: TGTGCCACTGGACAGGGGTTCGGTGAAGCTTTCTTT. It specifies CATGQGFGEAFF.

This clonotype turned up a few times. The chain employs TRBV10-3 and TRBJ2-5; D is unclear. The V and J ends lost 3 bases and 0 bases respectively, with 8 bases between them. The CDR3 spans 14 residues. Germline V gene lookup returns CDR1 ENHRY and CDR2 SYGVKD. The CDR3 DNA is TGTGCCATCAGTGACCCGCATGACCAAGAGACCCAGTACTTC. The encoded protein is CAISDPHDQETQYF.

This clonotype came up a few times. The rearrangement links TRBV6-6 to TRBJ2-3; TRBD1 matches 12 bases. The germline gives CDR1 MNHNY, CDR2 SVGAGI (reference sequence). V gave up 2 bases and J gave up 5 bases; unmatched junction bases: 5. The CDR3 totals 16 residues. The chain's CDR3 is CASSYMGQGAVDTQYF. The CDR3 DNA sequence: TGTGCCAGCAGTTACATGGGACAGGGGGCCGTAGATACGCAGTATTTT.

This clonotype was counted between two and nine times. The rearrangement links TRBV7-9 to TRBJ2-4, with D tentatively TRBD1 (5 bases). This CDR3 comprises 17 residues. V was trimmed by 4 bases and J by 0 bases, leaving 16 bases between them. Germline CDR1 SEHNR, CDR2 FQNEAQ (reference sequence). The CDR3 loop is CASSSGLDIVAKNIQYF. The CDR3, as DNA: TGTGCCAGCAGCTCCGGGCTGGACATCGTAGCCAAAAACATTCAGTACTTC.

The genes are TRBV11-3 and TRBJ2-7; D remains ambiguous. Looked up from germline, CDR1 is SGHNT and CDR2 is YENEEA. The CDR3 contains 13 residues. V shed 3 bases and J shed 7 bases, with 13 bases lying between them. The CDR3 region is CASSLGPPTEQYF. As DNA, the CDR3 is TGTGCCAGCAGCTTGGGTCCCCCGACGGAGCAGTACTTC.

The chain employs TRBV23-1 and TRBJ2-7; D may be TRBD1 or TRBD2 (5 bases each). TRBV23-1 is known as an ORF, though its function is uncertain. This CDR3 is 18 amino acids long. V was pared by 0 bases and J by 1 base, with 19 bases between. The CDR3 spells CASSQSESSRGPSYEQYF. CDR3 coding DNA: TGCGCCAGCAGTCAATCGGAATCTTCCCGGGGCCCATCCTACGAGCAGTACTTC.

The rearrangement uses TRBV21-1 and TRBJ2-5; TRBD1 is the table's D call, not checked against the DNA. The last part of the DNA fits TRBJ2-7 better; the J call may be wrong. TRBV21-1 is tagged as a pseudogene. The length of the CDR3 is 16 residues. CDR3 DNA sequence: TGTGCCAGCAGCAAAGGCCGGGACAGGGATCCCTACGAGCAGTACTTC. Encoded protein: CASSKGRDRDPYEQYF.

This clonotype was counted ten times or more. The CDR3 DNA reads TGTGCCAGCAGCCAAGATGGGTACGAGCAGTACTTC. Protein sequence: CASSQDGYEQYF. The rearrangement joins TRBV4-2 to TRBJ2-7; D uncertain. V dropped 0 bases and J dropped 4 bases, with 4 bases sitting between them. The CDR3 spans 12 residues. The germline V gene encodes CDR1 LGHNA and CDR2 YNFKEQ.

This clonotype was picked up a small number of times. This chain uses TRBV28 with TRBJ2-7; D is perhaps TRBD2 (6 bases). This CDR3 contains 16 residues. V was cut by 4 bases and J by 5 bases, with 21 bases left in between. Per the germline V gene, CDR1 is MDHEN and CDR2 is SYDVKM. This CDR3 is CASSSPGGTFGDEQYF. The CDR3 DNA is TGTGCCAGCAGTTCTCCTGGCGGGACCTTCGGGGACGAGCAGTACTTC.

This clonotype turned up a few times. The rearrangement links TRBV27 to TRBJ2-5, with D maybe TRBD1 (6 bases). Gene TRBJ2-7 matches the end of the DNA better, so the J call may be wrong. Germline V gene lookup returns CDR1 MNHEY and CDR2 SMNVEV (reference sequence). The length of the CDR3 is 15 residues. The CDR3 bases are TGTGCCAGCAGTTTATCCGAGGGGGTCGGCTACGAGCAGTACTTC. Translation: CASSLSEGVGYEQYF.

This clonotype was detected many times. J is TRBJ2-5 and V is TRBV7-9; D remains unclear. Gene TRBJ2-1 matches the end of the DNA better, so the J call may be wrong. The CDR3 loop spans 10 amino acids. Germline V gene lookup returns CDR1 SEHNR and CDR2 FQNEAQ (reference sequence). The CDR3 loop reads CASSFREQFF. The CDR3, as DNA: TGTGCCAGCAGCTTCCGTGAGCAGTTCTTC.

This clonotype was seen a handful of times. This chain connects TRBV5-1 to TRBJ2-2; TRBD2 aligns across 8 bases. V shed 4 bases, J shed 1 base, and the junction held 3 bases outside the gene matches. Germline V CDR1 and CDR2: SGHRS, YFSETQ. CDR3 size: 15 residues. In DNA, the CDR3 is TGCGCCAGCAGCCTGACTAGCGAGAACACCGGGGAGCTGTTTTTT. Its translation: CASSLTSENTGELFF.